Below are 19 T cell receptor beta chains sequenced from a single sample in a study of CD8+ T cells in alopecia areata (dated by TCRdb to between 2018 and 2020). The library was obtained by the immunoSEQ multiplex PCR assay. For TCR sequencing, RNA was extracted from every sample and reverse transcribed into cDNA to serve as template. TCRdb carries this immuneACCESS record with in-frame sequences only. Its versions omit some clonotypes, under half of them owing to an unresolved V gene in the studies checked, with the rest unexplained. The sample table contains roughly 3,800 clones; only one count was recorded for approximately 69% of them. The ten biggest clones cover 6.2% of the sample. This sample's time point label indicates: 24 weeks on oral tofacitinib. This specimen's treatment or condition label, per the study, means: oral pan-JAK inhibitor, 5-10 mg twice daily. From alopecia areata patients, peripheral blood was collected along with lesional scalp punch biopsies.

This material consisted of skin, taken at week 24, from a patient treated with tofacitinib. These receptors all stem from a human donor with alopecia areata.

The chain employs TRBV7-3 and TRBJ2-3, with D maybe TRBD2 (6 bases). Germline CDR1 is SGHTA and CDR2 is FQGTGA. V was trimmed by 6 bases and J by 8 bases, leaving 21 bases between them. The CDR3 is 15 residues long. The chain's CDR3 is CASSPLGGGGGTQYF. As DNA, the CDR3 is TGTGCCAGCAGTCCCTTGGGAGGTGGAGGAGGTACGCAGTATTTT.

The V call is TRBV10-1, the J call TRBJ2-3; either TRBD1 or TRBD2 may supply D (5 bases each). This CDR3 spans 13 amino acids. Trimming pared 6 bases from V and 7 bases from J, leaving 14 bases between. Germline V gene data show CDR1 as WNHNN and CDR2 as SYGVQD (reference sequence). In nucleotides, the CDR3 is TGCGCCAGCAGCGTCTCTGAGGGGAATACGCAGTATTTT. Encoded protein: CASSVSEGNTQYF.

The chain uses TRBV7-2 and TRBJ1-5; TRBD1 agrees at 9 bases. Germline-derived CDR1 and CDR2 are SGHTA and FQGNSA. The CDR3 extends over 17 amino acids. V lost 5 bases and J lost 13; bases outside the gene matches: 21. CDR3 nucleotide sequence: TGTGCCAGCAGCCTCAATGCCGGGACAGGGCCCGGGGGACTACAGCATTTT. Translated: CASSLNAGTGPGGLQHF. The variable domain in full, completed from reference TRBV7-2 and TRBJ1-5, reads GAGVSQSPSNKVTEKGKDVELRCDPISGHTALYWYRQSLGQGLEFLIYFQGNSAPDKSGLPSDRFSAERTGGSVSTLTIQRTQQEDSAVYLCASSLNAGTGPGGLQHFGDGTRLSIL.

The chain carries TRBV9 and TRBJ2-3; 8 nucleotides line up with TRBD2. This CDR3 is 18 amino acids long. The germline V gene encodes CDR1 SGDLS and CDR2 YYNGEE. V gave up 0 bases and J gave up 2 bases; unmatched junction bases: 11. For the CDR3, the DNA is TGTGCCAGCAGCGTAGACGTTCGGGGGGGAAGCTTCACAGATACGCAGTATTTT. It encodes CASSVDVRGGSFTDTQYF.

The rearrangement joins TRBV19 to TRBJ1-5, with D hard to call. Germline assignment: CDR1 LNHDA and CDR2 SQIVND (reference sequence). V was cut by 6 bases and J by 4 bases, with 10 bases left in between. This CDR3 has 13 residues. The CDR3 loop is CASRGGRNQPQHF. The CDR3 DNA is TGTGCCAGTAGGGGCGGACGGAATCAGCCCCAGCATTTT.

V gene TRBV6-1 combines with J gene TRBJ1-1; D is undetermined. CDR1 and CDR2 from the germline V gene are MNHNS and SASEGT. The CDR3 contains 12 residues. The V gene lost 4 bases and the J gene lost 1 base, with 4 bases spanning the gap. The CDR3 DNA sequence: TGTGCCAGCAGTGTATCGAACACTGAAGCTTTCTTT. Translated, it gives CASSVSNTEAFF.

The rearrangement uses TRBV18 and TRBJ2-3; unclear D gene. This CDR3 is built from 11 residues. The germline gives CDR1 KGHSH, CDR2 LQKENI. Trimming stripped 3 bases from V and 5 bases from J, with 3 bases between. In DNA, the CDR3 is TGTGCCAGCTCACCTCAAGATACGCAGTATTTT. Protein: CASSPQDTQYF.

The count of this clone is one. The chain uses TRBV6-6 and TRBJ2-7; D possibly corresponds to TRBD1 (6 bases). Trimming removed 4 bases at V and 5 bases at J, with 12 bases between. Germline values: CDR1 MNHNY, CDR2 SVGAGI (reference sequence). The CDR3 consists of 13 residues. The CDR3, as DNA: TGTGCCAGCAGTTTTCAGGGGCTAGACGAGCAGTACTTC. Protein: CASSFQGLDEQYF.

The chain has TRBV11-2 and TRBJ1-6; D remains unclear. This CDR3 has 13 amino acids. The germline V and J ends were trimmed by 4 bases and 14 bases, with 15 bases remaining between them. The germline V gene has CDR1 SGHAT and CDR2 FQNNGV. CDR3 in DNA: TGTGCCAGCAGCTCCACCGGTAGGGTATCCCTCCACTTT. It yields the protein CASSSTGRVSLHF.

This chain links TRBV4-1 with TRBJ2-7; D might be TRBD2 (7 bases). The CDR3 runs 16 residues. V lost 1 base to trimming and J lost 4 bases, with 17 bases between them. Germline V gene lookup returns CDR1 MGHRA and CDR2 YSYEKL. CDR3 in amino acids: CASSQVVGGLSYEQYF. The DNA for the CDR3 is TGCGCCAGCAGCCAAGTTGTGGGGGGGCTGAGTTACGAGCAGTACTTC.

V usage is TRBV18 and J usage is TRBJ1-1; D is perhaps TRBD1 (5 bases). The CDR3 has 14 residues. Between the trimmed V and J ends, which lost 0 bases and 5 bases, there was a span of 10 bases. Germline V gene data show CDR1 as KGHSH and CDR2 as LQKENI. This CDR3 is CASSPPRGRTEAFF. Here the CDR3 DNA reads TGTGCCAGCTCACCACCGAGGGGTAGGACTGAAGCTTTCTTT.

CDR3 loop: CASSPPRTGNGYTF. CDR3 in DNA: TGTGCCAGCAGCCCCCCTCGGACAGGGAATGGCTACACCTTC. This chain connects TRBV7-8 to TRBJ1-2, with 8 nucleotides matching TRBD1. This CDR3 spans 14 amino acids. CDR1 SGHVS and CDR2 FQNEAQ come from the germline V gene. The ends lost 5 bases at V and 6 bases at J; junction bases unmatched: 8.

About this clone: An end of the junction differs from the germline gene, which may be a read error. This chain links TRBV14 with TRBJ2-1, with D perhaps given as TRBD1 or TRBD2 (6 bases each). Germline V gene lookup returns CDR1 SGHDN and CDR2 FVKESK. The CDR3 loop spans 18 amino acids. Here the CDR3 DNA reads TGTGCCAGCAGCCAAGATTTCAAGGGGGGCGACTCCTACAATGAGCGGTTCTTC. It encodes CASSQDFKGGDSYNERFF.

This clone appeared a few times. This chain connects TRBV4-1 to TRBJ2-5; 7 bases match TRBD2. The J call may be mistaken, given a closer DNA end match to TRBJ2-7. This CDR3 is built from 15 residues. The germline gives CDR1 MGHRA, CDR2 YSYEKL. Here the CDR3 reads CASSQGQAGRYEQYF. The DNA for the CDR3 is TGCGCCAGCAGCCAAGGACAAGCGGGGAGATACGAGCAGTACTTC.

The DNA for the CDR3 is TGTGCCACTTCTATGATGGATGGCGTCCTGACTTTC. It specifies CATSMMDGVLTF. The chain is built from TRBV6-6 and TRBJ2-6, with unresolved D. Germline V gene lookup returns CDR1 MNHNY and CDR2 SVGAGI (reference sequence). This CDR3 region has 12 residues. V was trimmed by 10 bases and J by 12 bases, leaving 16 bases between them.

V gene TRBV5-6 combines with J gene TRBJ1-1, with a tentative D call TRBD1 (5 bases). Germline V gene sequence: CDR1 SGHDT, CDR2 YYEEEE. This CDR3 comprises 14 residues. Between the trimmed V and J ends, which lost 6 bases and 4 bases, there was a span of 16 bases. CDR3 in amino acids: CASIRGALRTEAFF. The CDR3, as DNA: TGTGCCAGCATTAGAGGGGCATTACGCACTGAAGCTTTCTTT.

The chain uses TRBV15 and TRBJ2-5; TRBD1 agrees at 7 bases. The V and J ends lost 5 bases and 3 bases, in that order; junction bases with no gene match: 9. CDR3 length: 15 residues. The germline CDR1 and CDR2 sequences are LNHNV and YYDKDF (reference sequence). This chain's CDR3 is CATSSPGQKEETQYF. CDR3 bases: TGTGCCACCAGCTCGCCGGGACAGAAGGAAGAGACCCAGTACTTC.

The genes are TRBV4-1 and TRBJ1-1, with D perhaps TRBD1 (5 bases). This CDR3 has 14 amino acids. CDR1 is MGHRA and CDR2 is YSYEKL in the germline V gene. V dropped 1 base and J dropped 1 base, with 7 bases sitting between them. The CDR3: CASSQVTANTEAFF. For the CDR3, the DNA is TGCGCCAGCAGCCAAGTGACAGCGAACACTGAAGCTTTCTTT.

This clone was counted a single time. The chain is built from TRBV10-3 and TRBJ1-2; possibly TRBD1 for D (5 bases). CDR1 is ENHRY and CDR2 is SYGVKD in the germline V gene. The V end lost 11 bases, the J end lost 2 bases, and 21 bases lay between the germline ends. The CDR3 is made up of 15 amino acids. CDR3: CASSRGGNANYGYTF. The CDR3 DNA reads as TGTGCCTCTTCCCGGGGCGGAAATGCAAACTATGGCTACACCTTC.